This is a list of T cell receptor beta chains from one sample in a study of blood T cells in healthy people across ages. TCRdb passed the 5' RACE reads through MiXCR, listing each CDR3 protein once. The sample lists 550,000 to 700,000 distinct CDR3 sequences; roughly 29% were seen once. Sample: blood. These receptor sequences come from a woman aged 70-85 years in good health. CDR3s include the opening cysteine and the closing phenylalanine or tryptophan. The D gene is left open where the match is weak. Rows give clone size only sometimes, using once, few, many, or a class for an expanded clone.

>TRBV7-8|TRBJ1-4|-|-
TGTGCCAGCAGCCCCTTTAGGGCAAAGGAAAAACTGTTTTTT
CASSPFRAKEKLFF
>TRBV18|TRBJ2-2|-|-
TGTGCCAGCTCACCAGGACAGACCACCGGGGAGCTGTTTTTT
CASSPGQTTGELFF
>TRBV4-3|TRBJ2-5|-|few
TGCGCCAGCAGCCAAGATGGGACCGGGTGGGAGACCCAGTACTTC
CASSQDGTGWETQYF
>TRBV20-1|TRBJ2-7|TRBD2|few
TGCAGTGCCCCCGAGACTAGCGGGGGTTACGAGCAGTACTTC
CSAPETSGGYEQYF
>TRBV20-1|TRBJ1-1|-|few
TGCAGTGCTGGCAAGGGGGGGAACACTGAAGCTTTCTTT
CSAGKGGNTEAFF
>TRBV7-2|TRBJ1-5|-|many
TGTGCCAGCAGTCAAGTGGGGGGGGAGCCCCAGCATTTT
CASSQVGGEPQHF
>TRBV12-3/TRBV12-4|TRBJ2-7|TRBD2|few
TGTGCCAGCAGTCGCGGGGGGGCATTCTACGAGCAGTACTTC
CASSRGGAFYEQYF
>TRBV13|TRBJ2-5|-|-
TGTGCCAGCAGCTCACAGGGAGGTTCGGGGACCCGGTACTTC
CASSSQGGSGTRYF
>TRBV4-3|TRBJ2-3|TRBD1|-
TGCGCCAGCAGCCAAGAACCGGGGCAGGGGGCAGATACGCAGTATTTT
CASSQEPGQGADTQYF
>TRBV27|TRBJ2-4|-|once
TGTGCCAGCAGTATACAGGGTCAGACAAACATTCAGTACTTC
CASSIQGQTNIQYF
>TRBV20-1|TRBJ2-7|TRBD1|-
TGCAGTGCTAGAGGAGGGACAGGGGGCATCTACGAGCAGTACTTC
CSARGGTGGIYEQYF
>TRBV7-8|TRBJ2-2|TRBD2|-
TGTGCCAGCAGCTTAGTGCTGGGGGGGACTAGTAAGGCCAACACCGGGGAGCTGTTTTTT
CASSLVLGGTSKANTGELFF
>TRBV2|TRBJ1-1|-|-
TGTGCCAGCAGTTCGATAAGGGCTTTCTTT
CASSSIRAFF
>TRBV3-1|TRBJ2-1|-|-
TGTGCCAGCAGCCACGCCAATGAGCAGTTCTTC
CASSHANEQFF
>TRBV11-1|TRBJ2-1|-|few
TGTGCCAGCACCTCGACCTGGGGTGAGCAGTTCTTC
CASTSTWGEQFF
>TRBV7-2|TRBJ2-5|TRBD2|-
TGTGCCAGCCGCCTTGCCCCCCGGGGGGGCCGGACCCAGTACTTC
CASRLAPRGGRTQYF
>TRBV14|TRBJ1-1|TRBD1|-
TGTGCCAGCAGCTGGACAGGGCCAAGGGGGTCTGAAGCTTTCTTT
CASSWTGPRGSEAFF
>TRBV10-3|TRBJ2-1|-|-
TGTGCCATCAGTGAAGCGTACTCGGTGTACAATGAGCAGTTCTTC
CAISEAYSVYNEQFF
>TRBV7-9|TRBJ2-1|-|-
TGTGCCAGCAGCTTAGCGGCTAGCTATGAGCAGTTCTTC
CASSLAASYEQFF
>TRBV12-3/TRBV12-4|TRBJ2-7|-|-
TGTGCCAGCAGTTTTAACAGGCTGGGCGACGAGCAGTACTTC
CASSFNRLGDEQYF
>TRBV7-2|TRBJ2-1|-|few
TGTGCCAGCACCGAGATAAATATCCAGGGGACTAATGAGCAGTTCTTC
CASTEINIQGTNEQFF
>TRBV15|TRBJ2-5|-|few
TGTGCCACCAGCAGAGATGGAGTAGAGACCCAGTACTTC
CATSRDGVETQYF
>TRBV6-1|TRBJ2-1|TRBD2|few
TGTGCCAGCAGCGGACTAGCGGGGGGTGAGCAGTTCTTC
CASSGLAGGEQFF
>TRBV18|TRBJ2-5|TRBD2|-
TGTGCCAGCTCACTATTTAGCGGGGTCCAAGAGACCCAGTACTTC
CASSLFSGVQETQYF
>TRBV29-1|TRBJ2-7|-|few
TGCAGCGCCCTCGTCGACAAGAGGACGTACGAGCAGTACTTC
CSALVDKRTYEQYF
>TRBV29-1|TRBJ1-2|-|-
TGCAGCGTTGAAGAACGGACGGAAGGGTATGGCTACACCTTC
CSVEERTEGYGYTF
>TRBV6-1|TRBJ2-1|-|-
TGTGCCAGCAGTGGAGAGGGGGGCCCTTACAATGAGCAGTTCTTC
CASSGEGGPYNEQFF
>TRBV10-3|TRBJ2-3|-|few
TGTGCCACCAGCACCCCCCCAGGGCCCTCCACAGATACGCAGTATTTT
CATSTPPGPSTDTQYF
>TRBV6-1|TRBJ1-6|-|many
TGTGCCAGCAGGATAAACGGGAATTCACCCCTCCACTTT
CASRINGNSPLHF
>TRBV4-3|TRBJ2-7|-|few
TGCGCCAGCAGCCAAGAGGTCGGTAGCTCCTACGAGCAGTACTTC
CASSQEVGSSYEQYF
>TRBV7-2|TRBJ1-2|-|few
TGTGCCAGCAGCTTATCGAGACTTTATGGCTACACCTTC
CASSLSRLYGYTF
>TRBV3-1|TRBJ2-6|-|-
TGTGCCAGCAGCCCACAGATAGTAAGTTCTGGGGCCAACGTCCTGACTTTC
CASSPQIVSSGANVLTF
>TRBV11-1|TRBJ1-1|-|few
TGTGCCAGCAGCCTGTATCGAGGGGGAACTGAAGCTTTCTTT
CASSLYRGGTEAFF
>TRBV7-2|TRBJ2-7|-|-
TGTGCCGGCAGCTCCACCAGCTCCTACGAGCAGTACTTC
CAGSSTSSYEQYF
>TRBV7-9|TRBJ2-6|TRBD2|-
TGTGCCAGCAGCCTTCAAGGCGGGGGGCGCGTCAACGTCCTGACTTTC
CASSLQGGGRVNVLTF
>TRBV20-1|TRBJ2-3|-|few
TGCAGTTGGTGGTTAGGGGGAAGCACAGATACGCAGTATTTT
CSWWLGGSTDTQYF
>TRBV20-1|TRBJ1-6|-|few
TGCAGTGCTAGCCAACAGCGGGTGAAGCCCCTCCACTTT
CSASQQRVKPLHF
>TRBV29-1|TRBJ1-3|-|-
TGCAGCGTTAGGGAGAGCTCTGGAAACACCATATATTTT
CSVRESSGNTIYF
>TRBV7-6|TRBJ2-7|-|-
TGTGCCAGCAGCCCCACCCCCCCCGAGCAGTACTTC
CASSPTPPEQYF
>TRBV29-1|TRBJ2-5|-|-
TGCAGCGTTGGGGGGGACAGACTCCAAGAGACCCAGTACTTC
CSVGGDRLQETQYF
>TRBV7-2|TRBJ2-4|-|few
TGTGCCAGCAGCTTAGCGCCGGGACGTGGTAACATTCAGTACTTC
CASSLAPGRGNIQYF
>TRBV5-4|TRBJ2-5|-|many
TGTGCCAGCAGCTTGGATTCCAAAGAGACCCAGTACTTC
CASSLDSKETQYF
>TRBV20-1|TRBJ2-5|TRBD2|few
TGCAGTGCGCCCGGGACTAGGAAGGAGACCCAGTACTTC
CSAPGTRKETQYF
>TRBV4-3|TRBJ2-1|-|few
TGCGCCAGCAGCCACCAAGGGGTTAACAATGAGCAGTTCTTC
CASSHQGVNNEQFF
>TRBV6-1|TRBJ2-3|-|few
TGTGCCACCAGGGTGGTTGCAGATACGCAGTATTTT
CATRVVADTQYF
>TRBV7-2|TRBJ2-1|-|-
TGTGCCAGCAGCTTTGCCGTTCGCAATGAGCAGTTCTTC
CASSFAVRNEQFF
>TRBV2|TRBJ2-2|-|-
TGTGCCAGCAGTATAGGACACCCCGCGAACACCGGGGAGCTGTTTTTT
CASSIGHPANTGELFF
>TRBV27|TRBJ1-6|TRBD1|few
TGTGCCAGCAGGGAGACAGGGGAACTTTTTCCCCTCCACTTT
CASRETGELFPLHF
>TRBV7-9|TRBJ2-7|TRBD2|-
TGTGCCAGCACCCTTTTTCGGGGGGACGAGCAGTACTTC
CASTLFRGDEQYF
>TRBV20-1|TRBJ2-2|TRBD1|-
TGCAGTGCTCCCGGGACAGGGAACACCGGGGAGCTGTTTTTT
CSAPGTGNTGELFF
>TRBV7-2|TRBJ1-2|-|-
TGTGCCAGCAGCTCCCGGGGGGGCGTAAATGGCTACACCTTC
CASSSRGGVNGYTF